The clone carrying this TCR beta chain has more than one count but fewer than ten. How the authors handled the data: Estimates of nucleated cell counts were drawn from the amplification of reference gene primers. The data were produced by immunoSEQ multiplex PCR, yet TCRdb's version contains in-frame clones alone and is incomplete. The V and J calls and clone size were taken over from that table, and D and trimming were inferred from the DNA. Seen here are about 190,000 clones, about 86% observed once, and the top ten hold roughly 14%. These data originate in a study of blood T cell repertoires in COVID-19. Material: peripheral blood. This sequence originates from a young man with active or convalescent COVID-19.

The CDR3 region is CASRPTGFKPQHF. CDR3 bases: TGTGCCAGCAGACCGACAGGCTTTAAGCCCCAGCATTTT. The chain combines TRBV2 with TRBJ1-5; tentatively, D is TRBD1 (6 bases). The V end was cut by 6 bases, the J end by 8 bases, with 14 bases between. Germline CDR1 SNHLY, CDR2 FYNNEI. This CDR3 region has 13 residues.